This entry concerns a single TCR beta chain. The antigen is not known. The assay ran at deep level. TCRdb's table, derived via immunoSEQ multiplex PCR, lists solely in-frame clones and lacks some. The table shows about 590,000 clones, with around 95% occurring only once. Naive CD8 cells lacked CD45RO, underwent positive selection for CCR7 and left out terminally differentiated effector memory CD45RA+ cells. This sample is part of a study of shared clonotypes between healthy human individuals. About the research overall: Donor ages ranged 18 to 49 years: a couple of women, a few men.

General study results and limits: Non-shared clonotypes had lower generation probabilities than those shared by all four donors. The low donor count limited represented genetic and exposure-history diversity.

The sequence was obtained from a woman under 40 in good health. The sequenced material came from naive CD8+ T cells sorted from blood.

This chain's CDR3 is CASSRRSAVETQYF. CDR3 bases: TGTGCCAGCAGCCGCAGGAGCGCTGTGGAGACCCAGTACTTC. The gene calls are TRBV11-2 and TRBJ2-5; D gene unclear. Trimming left V 5 bases short and J 5 bases short, with 15 bases between. The V gene's germline CDR1 is SGHAT and CDR2 FQNNGV. The CDR3 runs to 14 residues.